This T cell receptor beta chain derives from a study of blood T cell repertoires in COVID-19. Background on the study: Donors in the United States, Italy and Spain gave samples during acute or convalescent COVID-19. PBMCs, B-cell-depleted T cells, or T cells were the source of the cDNA or gDNA that made up the material.

Seattle cases were enrolled at active infection and followed longitudinally. Study processing details: The authors estimated nucleated cell counts from reference gene primer amplification. Assay used: immunoSEQ multiplex PCR; TCRdb lists only in-frame clones, some missing. V, J and clone size are those of that table, while D and trimming were read from the DNA. The repertoire has about 250,000 clones, around 88% of them found once; the top ten carry over 5.5%. The CDR3 covers 16 residues. Germline V gives CDR1 SGHDT, CDR2 YYEEEE. V shed 1 base, J shed 4 bases, and the junction held 10 bases outside the gene matches.

Sequenced: peripheral blood. This rearrangement joins TRBV5-6 to TRBJ1-2; TRBD1 agrees at 7 bases. The sequence came from a woman older than 75 with COVID-19, enrolled during active disease. The CDR3 DNA follows: TGTGCCAGCAGCTTGCGCAAGACAGGGTCGGGCTATGGCTACACCTTC. It encodes CASSLRKTGSGYGYTF.